This passage covers 28 T cell receptor beta chains from one sample sequenced in a study of shared clonotypes between healthy human individuals. TCRdb keeps only in-frame clones here, not all; method: immunoSEQ multiplex PCR. The repertoire holds about a million clones, with 60% to 85% as singletons. Sequenced sample: memory CD4+ T cells from PBMCs. Subset denoted: CD45RA-negative fraction. The receptor set was obtained from a man between 18 and 35 years old in good health. Some clones in this sample may be carry-over from other donors' samples.

The rearrangement joins TRBV2 to TRBJ1-3; D ambiguous. This CDR3 has 17 residues. V was clipped by 6 bases and J by 0 bases, with 18 bases between them. Germline lookup yields CDR1 SNHLY and CDR2 FYNNEI. Written as DNA, the CDR3 is TGTGCCAGCAGCGCCAGCGTTGGGGTCCCCTCTGGAAACACCATATATTTT. Amino acids: CASSASVGVPSGNTIYF.

The J gene is TRBJ2-1, the V gene TRBV7-8; D is ambiguous. V lost 4 bases to trimming and J lost 9 bases, with 10 bases between them. Germline-derived CDR1 and CDR2 are SGHVS and FQNEAQ. The CDR3 totals 12 residues. This chain's CDR3 is CASSSPASEQFF. CDR3 nucleotides: TGTGCCAGCAGCTCCCCTGCGAGTGAGCAGTTCTTC.

V and J are TRBV28 and TRBJ1-2; weak D call: TRBD1 (5 bases). The CDR3 spans 14 residues. V lost 4 bases and J 5 bases, leaving 14 bases between the germline ends. Germline V gives CDR1 MDHEN, CDR2 SYDVKM. This chain's CDR3 is CASSSQGSGYGYTF. The CDR3 region has the DNA TGTGCCAGCAGTTCCCAGGGTTCTGGGTATGGCTACACCTTC.

The chain has TRBV28 and TRBJ2-7; D remains ambiguous. V was cut by 3 bases and J by 5 bases, with 11 bases left in between. CDR1 and CDR2 from the germline V gene are MDHEN and SYDVKM. The CDR3 sequence is 13 residues long. The CDR3 here is CASSLRLVNEQYF. CDR3 in DNA: TGTGCCAGCAGTTTGAGGCTAGTTAACGAGCAGTACTTC.

V usage is TRBV5-1 and J usage is TRBJ2-5; 7 bases match TRBD2. Trimming removed 4 bases from V and 2 bases from J; junction bases left unmatched: 8. CDR1 and CDR2 (germline): SGHRS, YFSETQ. The CDR3 has 15 amino acids. CDR3 residues: CASSRSGGPQETQYF. CDR3 coding DNA: TGCGCCAGCAGCAGATCGGGGGGTCCGCAAGAGACCCAGTACTTC.

This rearrangement joins TRBV30 to TRBJ2-7; TRBD2 aligns across 8 bases. Losses at the gene ends were 0 bases for V and 5 bases for J; bases not matched to a gene: 6. Germline-derived CDR1 and CDR2 are GTSNPN and SVGIG (reference sequence). CDR3 length equals 14 residues. Here the CDR3 reads CAWSVKAGEDEQYF. The DNA for the CDR3 is TGTGCCTGGAGTGTAAAAGCGGGGGAGGACGAGCAGTACTTC.

The chain is built from TRBV10-3 and TRBJ1-5; the D gene is possibly TRBD1 (6 bases). Germline CDR1 is ENHRY and CDR2 is SYGVKD. The CDR3 extends over 14 amino acids. Trimming pared 8 bases from V and 4 bases from J, leaving 15 bases between. CDR3 sequence: CAIQSQGTNQPQHF. The CDR3 DNA reads TGTGCCATCCAGTCACAGGGCACTAATCAGCCCCAGCATTTT.

To note about this clone: Other DNA sequences in this sample translate to the same CDR3. The genes are TRBV28 and TRBJ1-2; D unclear. V was trimmed by 4 bases and J by 8 bases, leaving 8 bases between them. CDR3 size: 11 residues. Germline V CDR1 and CDR2: MDHEN, SYDVKM. CDR3 nucleotides: TGTGCCAGCAGTTCAAGGTCCGGCTACACCTTC. Amino acids: CASSSRSGYTF.

The chain recombines TRBV29-1 with TRBJ2-5, with TRBD1 matching 7 bases. Trimming removed 3 bases from V and 5 bases from J; junction bases left unmatched: 6. Germline values: CDR1 SQVTM, CDR2 ANQGSEA. CDR3 size: 13 residues. CDR3 coding DNA: TGCAGCGTTGACAGGGGGTTTAGTGAGACCCAGTACTTC. It translates to CSVDRGFSETQYF.

V and J are TRBV10-3 and TRBJ2-1, with a weak D call TRBD1 (5 bases). The CDR3 extends over 13 amino acids. The germline V and J ends were trimmed by 6 bases and 10 bases, with 16 bases remaining between them. Germline-derived CDR1 and CDR2 are ENHRY and SYGVKD. For the CDR3, the DNA is TGTGCCATCAGCTTCGATGGGGCCGGGGAGCAGTTCTTC. Residues: CAISFDGAGEQFF.

This clone was seen many times. The J gene is TRBJ1-2, the V gene TRBV6-5; D is uncertain. Germline CDR1 MNHEY, CDR2 SVGAGI. The CDR3 is made up of 12 amino acids. Trimming pared 5 bases from V and 7 bases from J, leaving 11 bases between. The CDR3 region has the DNA TGTGCCAGCAGTGGGAGGCGAGGTGGCTACACCTTC. Protein product: CASSGRRGGYTF.

The sample holds one count of this clone. The V gene is TRBV28, the J gene TRBJ2-1; TRBD2 matches 12 bases. Trimming removed 6 bases from V and 8 bases from J; junction bases left unmatched: 8. The CDR3 covers 15 residues. Germline-derived CDR1 and CDR2 are MDHEN and SYDVKM. CDR3 in amino acids: CASRTSGSFGYEQFF. The DNA for the CDR3 is TGTGCCAGCAGGACTAGCGGGAGCTTCGGATATGAGCAGTTCTTC.

The V gene is TRBV18, the J gene TRBJ2-5; 10 bases map to TRBD2. The CDR3 loop spans 17 amino acids. The V and J ends lost 6 bases and 0 bases, in that order; junction bases with no gene match: 10. Per germline, CDR1 KGHSH and CDR2 LQKENI. CDR3 sequence: CASSSSRLAGDQETQYF. The DNA of the CDR3 is TGTGCCAGCTCGTCATCCCGCCTAGCGGGAGACCAAGAGACCCAGTACTTC.

Note on this clone: The same CDR3 also results from other DNA sequences found in this sample. The CDR3 region has the DNA TGTGCCAGCAGTTTGAGGGGGCCCAACTATGGCTACACCTTC. It codes for CASSLRGPNYGYTF. This chain connects TRBV28 to TRBJ1-2; 7 bases map to TRBD1. Germline loops: CDR1 MDHEN, CDR2 SYDVKM. J was trimmed by 2 bases and V by 3 bases; bases with no gene match: 3. CDR3 size: 14 residues.

The chain is built from TRBV11-1 and TRBJ2-7; possible D gene TRBD1, 6 bases. V was pared by 7 bases and J by 6 bases, with 16 bases between. Per germline, CDR1 SGHAT and CDR2 FQDESV (reference sequence). This CDR3 spans 13 amino acids. The CDR3 nucleotides read TGTGCCAGCACCGGAGACAGGTCCCTCGAGCAGTACTTC. The encoded protein is CASTGDRSLEQYF.

This clone was seen a few times. This chain links TRBV7-2 with TRBJ1-4; no clear D. The germline V gene has CDR1 SGHTA and CDR2 FQGNSA. Trimming took 4 bases from V and 2 from J, leaving 11 bases between them. The CDR3 has 15 residues. The CDR3 DNA sequence: TGTGCCAGCAGCTACGGTAGCGCGACTAATGAAAAACTGTTTTTT. Protein: CASSYGSATNEKLFF.

The J gene is TRBJ1-3, the V gene TRBV9; D unclear. The germline V gene encodes CDR1 SGDLS and CDR2 YYNGEE. Trimming cost V 0 bases and J 0 bases, with 7 bases left between them. The CDR3 contains 15 residues. CDR3 in DNA: TGTGCCAGCAGCGTAGAGCCCCACTCTGGAAACACCATATATTTT. This encodes CASSVEPHSGNTIYF.

This clone has a single count. Different DNA sequences within this sample yield the same CDR3. The gene calls are TRBV7-2 and TRBJ2-1; no definite D call. CDR3 size: 14 residues. CDR1 is SGHTA and CDR2 is FQGNSA in the germline V gene. Between the trimmed V and J ends, which lost 0 bases and 4 bases, there was a span of 7 bases. The DNA for the CDR3 is TGTGCCAGCAGCTTAGCCCCAACTTACAATGAGCAGTTCTTC. It is translated as CASSLAPTYNEQFF.

The rearrangement links TRBV5-1 to TRBJ2-2, with 9 nucleotides matching TRBD2. The CDR3 length is 17 residues. CDR1 is SGHRS and CDR2 is YFSETQ in the germline V gene. V was clipped by 6 bases and J by 0 bases; unmatched bases: 9. CDR3 DNA sequence: TGCGCCAGCACCCAGCGGGCGGGAGGGCCGAACACCGGGGAGCTGTTTTTT. Protein sequence: CASTQRAGGPNTGELFF.

This clone was counted many times. The gene calls are TRBV5-8 and TRBJ1-1; D unclear. CDR1 SGHTS and CDR2 YDEGEE come from the germline V gene. V lost 6 bases to trimming and J lost 1 base, with 10 bases between them. This CDR3 has 13 residues. The CDR3 nucleotides read TGTGCCAGCACCACCATTGGGAACACTGAAGCTTTCTTT. It is translated as CASTTIGNTEAFF.

The chain combines TRBV5-1 with TRBJ2-7, with a weak D call TRBD2 (5 bases). CDR1 and CDR2 (germline): SGHRS, YFSETQ. The germline V and J ends were trimmed by 4 bases and 7 bases, with 21 bases remaining between them. This CDR3 region has 15 residues. The DNA for the CDR3 is TGCGCCAGCAGCATGGGGAGCGGAGCGGTTAATGAGCAGTACTTC. Protein sequence: CASSMGSGAVNEQYF.

Only one count was recorded for this clone. The V gene is TRBV2, the J gene TRBJ2-5; the D is unclear. Germline-derived CDR1 and CDR2 are SNHLY and FYNNEI. The CDR3 runs to 12 residues. V dropped 7 bases and J dropped 3 bases, with 9 bases sitting between them. The CDR3 here is CASTEREETQYF. The DNA for the CDR3 is TGTGCCAGCACCGAAAGGGAAGAGACCCAGTACTTC. Based on the CDR3 plus reference TRBV2 and TRBJ2-5, the full variable domain is EPEVTQTPSHQVTQMGQEVILRCVPISNHLYFYWYRQILGQKVEFLVSFYNNEISEKSEIFDDQFSVERPDGSNFTLKIRSTKLEDSAMYFCASTEREETQYFGPGTRLLVL.

This clone came up once. The genes are TRBV2 and TRBJ2-5; 8 nucleotides match TRBD2. The ends lost 6 bases at V and 2 bases at J; junction bases unmatched: 8. The CDR3 has 15 amino acids. Germline V gene sequence: CDR1 SNHLY, CDR2 FYNNEI. The chain's CDR3 is CASSGIAGYQETQYF. CDR3 bases: TGTGCCAGCAGCGGGATAGCGGGGTATCAAGAGACCCAGTACTTC.

V is TRBV4-3 and J is TRBJ2-7; perhaps TRBD1 as D (6 bases). The CDR3 length is 17 residues. V gave up 3 bases and J gave up 2 bases, with 20 bases separating them. Germline V gene lookup returns CDR1 LGHNA and CDR2 YSLEER. The CDR3 spells CASSHPSATGPPYEQYF. CDR3 in DNA: TGCGCCAGCAGCCATCCATCGGCGACAGGCCCTCCCTACGAGCAGTACTTC.

CDR3 in DNA: TGCGCCAGCAGCCCACAGGGGGCGCAAAATGAGCAGTTCTTC. Protein sequence: CASSPQGAQNEQFF. The chain recombines TRBV5-1 with TRBJ2-1, with 9 positions matching TRBD1. The junction had 6 bases not matched to a gene; V was cut back by 4 bases and J by 7 bases. Germline V lookup: CDR1 SGHRS, CDR2 YFSETQ. The CDR3 is made up of 14 amino acids.

The chain carries TRBV18 and TRBJ2-5; 7 bases are shared with TRBD2. From germline, CDR1 is KGHSH and CDR2 LQKENI. CDR3 length: 16 amino acids. The trim removed 3 bases at V and 5 bases at J, leaving 12 bases unmatched. The CDR3 nucleotides are TGTGCCAGCTCACCGTTCTGGCGGGAGAGGGTGGAGACCCAGTACTTC. Encoded protein: CASSPFWRERVETQYF. The full variable domain, completed using reference TRBV18 and TRBJ2-5, is NAGVMQNPRHLVRRRGQEARLRCSPMKGHSHVYWYRQLPEEGLKFMVYLQKENIIDESGMPKERFSAEFPKEGPSILRIQQVVRGDSAAYFCASSPFWRERVETQYFGPGTRLLVL.

The rearrangement uses TRBV11-3 and TRBJ2-7, with D perhaps matching TRBD1 (6 bases). Trimming shortened V by 5 bases and J by 13 bases, and 18 bases separated the two germline ends. This CDR3 has 12 residues. CDR1 is SGHNT, CDR2 YENEEA, per germline. The CDR3 sequence is CASSPGSDRLYF. The CDR3 DNA follows: TGTGCCAGCAGCCCAGGATCGGACAGACTTTACTTC.

This sequence joins TRBV30 and TRBJ2-7; 12 bases map to TRBD1. V was pared by 0 bases and J by 5 bases, with 2 bases of the junction left unmatched. Per the germline V gene, CDR1 is GTSNPN and CDR2 is SVGIG (reference sequence). CDR3 length: 14 residues. The CDR3 protein is CAWSVGQGAHEQYF. CDR3 coding DNA: TGTGCCTGGAGTGTGGGACAGGGGGCCCACGAGCAGTACTTC.